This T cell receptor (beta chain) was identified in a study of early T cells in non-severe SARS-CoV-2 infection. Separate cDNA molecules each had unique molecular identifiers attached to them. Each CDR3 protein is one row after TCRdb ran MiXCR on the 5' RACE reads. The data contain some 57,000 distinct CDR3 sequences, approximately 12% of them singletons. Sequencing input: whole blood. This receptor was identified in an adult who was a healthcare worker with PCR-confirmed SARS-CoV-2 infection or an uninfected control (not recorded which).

The CDR3 DNA reads TGCAGTGCTAGCGACACAGGGGTTAATCAGCCCCAGCATTTT. Protein: CSASDTGVNQPQHF. The chain is built from TRBV20-1 and TRBJ1-5; 7 bases agree with TRBD1. There are 14 residues in the CDR3. Unmatched junction bases numbered 6, after V lost 3 bases and J lost 4 bases. Germline V gene sequence: CDR1 DFQATT, CDR2 SNEGSKA (reference sequence).